This T cell receptor (beta chain) was captured in a study of blood T cell repertoires in COVID-19 (dated by TCRdb to 2018 to 2021). The study in broad terms: Collaborator samples came from the United States, Italy and Spain and covered acute and convalescent phases of COVID-19. The material from the prospective study consisted of cDNA or gDNA derived from T cells, B-cell-depleted T cells, or PBMCs. Subjects who had been exposed to COVID-19, were actively infected with it, or had recovered from it provided the deeply sampled blood TCRbeta repertoires that made up the dataset. The repertoires were released in a freely available public database intended as a resource for research on the immune response to SARS-CoV-2. Samples were obtained from the ongoing ImmuneRACE study (first 160 participants) and from some 1,200 subjects provided by 6 global collaborators. The sample metadata nearly always contained a de-identified subject ID, COVID-19 status, age in years and sex. Where HLA class I and class II types were available, the types were taken from metadata supplied by the sample provider, not from assay-based typing.

TCRbeta CDR3 regions were amplified from genomic DNA by means of the immunoSEQ Assay, a bias-controlled multiplex PCR. As for how the authors treated the data: The number of nucleated cells in each sample was estimated from the amplification of reference gene primers within the assay. To quantify the absolute abundance of each unique TCRbeta CDR3 rearrangement, sequence reads were collapsed and filtered. For each sample, productive Simpson clonality was calculated as the square root of Simpson's diversity index across productive rearrangements. TCRdb retrieved this table from immuneACCESS and kept in-frame rearrangements only. Not all clones are present; in checked studies, unresolved V genes account for under half, and no reason is known for the remainder. The V and J calls and clone size are taken from that table; D and trimming were inferred from the DNA. This sample lists hundreds of thousands of clones; roughly 85% were detected once. Just over 7% of the sample belongs to the ten largest clones.

As for this clone: The antigen it recognizes is unknown. Base quality data are lacking; no much larger clone is found one base away.

The CDR3 numbers 12 residues from cysteine through phenylalanine. Only the CDR3 portion is preserved as DNA: 36 bases, with reading frame beginning at the first base. V and J are truncated by 1 base and 7 bases respectively, leaving an intervening sequence of 5 bases. CDR1 and CDR2 are drawn from the germline V gene: SNHLY, FYNNEI. The research as a whole found: The quantity of clinical and demographic metadata differed by source and by participant and was supplied without curation.

The collaborating institutions used their own protocols to collect whole blood in K2EDTA tubes. For TCRbeta analysis, collaborators shipped samples in one of three forms: frozen whole blood, isolated PBMCs, or DNA extracted from either of those sample types. The receptor chain draws on TRBV2 and TRBJ1-5, with the D gene not confidently named. The material sequenced was peripheral blood. This clonotype was obtained from a human donor in a cohort sampled during active COVID-19. The encoded CDR3 is CASSEDLQPQHF. DNA sequence: TGTGCCAGCAGTGAAGACTTACAGCCCCAGCATTTT.